What follows describes a single T cell receptor (beta chain). Only a few counts were recorded for this clone. Its antigen remains unidentified. It has no much larger one-base neighbor in the sample; base qualities were not kept. The CDR3, from cysteine to phenylalanine, totals 16 residues. Just CDR3 DNA is preserved here, 48 bases in frame from base 1. At the junction V is shortened by 1 base and J by 1 base; bases outside the gene matches: 0. The germline V gene (reference sequence) provides CDR1 LGHDT and CDR2 YNNKEL. The immunoSEQ Assay, a bias-controlled multiplex PCR, was used to amplify TCRbeta CDR3 regions from genomic DNA. Concerning the study's data processing: Within the assay, amplification of reference gene primers was used to estimate how many nucleated cells each sample contained. Sequence reads were collapsed and filtered to measure the absolute abundance of every unique TCRbeta CDR3 rearrangement. For each sample, productive Simpson clonality was calculated as the square root of Simpson's diversity index across productive rearrangements. The clones in this table, taken by TCRdb from immuneACCESS, are in-frame only. Not every clone is retained; where verified, under half of the shortfall comes from an unresolved V gene, and the cause of the rest is unknown. Clone size and V and J calls were adopted from that table, with D and trimming inferred from the DNA. The sample contains about 160,000 clones, approximately 80% of them found a single time. About 3.8% of the sample lies in the top ten.

The sample originates from a study of blood T cell repertoires in COVID-19 (dated by TCRdb to about 2020). About the investigation overall: Samples from collaborators originated in the United States, Italy and Spain and spanned both the acute and convalescent phases of COVID-19. The material from the prospective study consisted of cDNA or gDNA derived from T cells, B-cell-depleted T cells, or PBMCs. Subjects who had been exposed to COVID-19, were actively infected with it, or had recovered from it provided the deeply sampled blood TCRbeta repertoires that made up the dataset. The repertoires were made available in a free public database intended to serve as a resource for research on the immune response to SARS-CoV-2. Samples came from the ongoing ImmuneRACE study (first 160 participants) plus 1,254 subjects from 6 global collaborators. Sample metadata almost always included a de-identified subject ID, COVID-19 status, age in years and sex. Where available, HLA class I and class II types were obtained from metadata supplied by the sample provider rather than from assay-based typing.

Whole blood was collected in K2EDTA tubes by collaborating institutions according to the institutions' own protocols. For TCRbeta analysis, collaborator samples were shipped as frozen whole blood, as isolated PBMCs, or as DNA extracted from either sample type. What the work shows at the level of the full study, not this receptor alone: How much clinical and demographic metadata was included differed by source and by participant, and the metadata was provided uncurated.

The receptor comes from a woman over 75 with acute or convalescent COVID-19. Sequenced input: peripheral blood. The sequence is built from TRBV3-1 (or the pseudogene TRBV3-2) and TRBJ2-3; 12 junctional bases match TRBD2. The DNA sequence is given as TGTGCCAGCAGCCAAGGACTAGCGGGAGGCACAGATACGCAGTATTTT. It translates to CASSQGLAGGTDTQYF.